This T cell receptor (beta chain) derives from a study of shared clonotypes between healthy human individuals. V lost 0 bases to trimming and J lost 3 bases; unmatched junction nucleotides: 6. CDR3 length: 17 amino acids. Germline loops: CDR1 LGHNA, CDR2 YNFKEQ. There were only Caucasian adults among the donors, and all lived in Nashville, Tennessee. As to this clone: Its antigen is unknown.

Genomic DNA from each subset was divided evenly over several immunoSEQ plates. The table came from immunoSEQ multiplex PCR; TCRdb's copy has only in-frame clones and leaves some out. The table includes some 380,000 clones, about 96% detected once. Study findings and constraints: Researchers sampled blood only, noting tissue repertoires likely differ. Rarefaction exposed incomplete sorted-subset sequencing despite large depth.

This chain joins TRBV4-2 and TRBJ2-4; 9 bases map to TRBD2. Specimen: memory CD8+ T cells sorted from blood. The subset denotes: CD45RO+ cells pooled with CCR7-negative TemRA cells. The receptor was isolated from a man under 40 in good health. The DNA for the CDR3 is TGTGCCAGCAGCCAAGATCCGGCGGGAGGGATCAAAAACATTCAGTACTTC. Translated, it gives CASSQDPAGGIKNIQYF.